Each of the 8 T cell receptor beta chains below was sequenced from the same sample in a study of blood T cell repertoires in COVID-19. Method: immunoSEQ multiplex PCR; TCRdb's copy keeps in-frame clones and lacks some. This table holds about 200,000 clones, 80% to 90% found once. Sequenced input: peripheral blood. Receptor source: a woman in her fifties or sixties with active or convalescent COVID-19.

The rearrangement links TRBV19 to TRBJ1-4, with D unresolved. Germline-derived CDR1 and CDR2 are LNHDA and SQIVND (reference sequence). The CDR3 consists of 14 residues. V was shortened by 5 bases and J by 10 bases, with 17 bases between the two germline ends. The CDR3 region is CASSGIGSLGKLFF. CDR3 in DNA: TGTGCCAGTAGTGGTATCGGGTCCTTGGGAAAACTGTTTTTT. The full variable domain, with the rest looked up from reference TRBV19 and TRBJ1-4, is DGGITQSPKYLFRKEGQNVTLSCEQNLNHDAMYWYRQDPGQGLRLIYYSQIVNDFQKGDIAEGYSVSREKKESFPLTVTSAQKNPTAFYLCASSGIGSLGKLFFGSGTQLSVL.

The rearrangement joins TRBV5-4 to TRBJ1-1, with no clear D. The CDR3 length is 13 residues. V shed 0 bases and J shed 8 bases, with 11 bases lying between them. Germline V gene lookup returns CDR1 SGHNT and CDR2 YYREEE (reference sequence). The CDR3 protein is CASSLGSETEAFF. In DNA, the CDR3 is TGTGCCAGCAGCTTGGGCAGCGAGACCGAAGCTTTCTTT.

This clone was found many times. V gene TRBV12-3 or TRBV12-4 combines with J gene TRBJ1-2, with unresolved D. The V and J ends lost 3 bases and 9 bases respectively, with 11 bases between them. The CDR3 runs to 12 residues. CDR3 protein: CASSFYPESYTF. For the CDR3, the DNA is TGTGCCAGCAGTTTTTACCCTGAGAGCTACACCTTC.

This clone has only one observation. The V gene is TRBV19, the J gene TRBJ2-6; 7 nucleotides line up with TRBD1. The CDR3 contains 13 residues. Germline loops: CDR1 LNHDA, CDR2 SQIVND (reference sequence). V was clipped by 4 bases and J by 8 bases; unmatched bases: 2. CDR3 nucleotides: TGTGCCAGTAGTACGACAGGGACCAACGTCCTGACTTTC. Residues: CASSTTGTNVLTF.

The gene calls are TRBV28 and TRBJ2-7; tentative D call: TRBD2 (6 bases). V lost 6 bases to trimming and J lost 7 bases, with 13 bases between them. The germline V gene encodes CDR1 MDHEN and CDR2 SYDVKM. The CDR3 has 12 amino acids. DNA of the CDR3: TGTGCCAGCAGGCGAAGCGGGTGGGAGCAGTACTTC. Translating gives CASRRSGWEQYF.

V is TRBV24-1 and J is TRBJ2-5; 7 nucleotides agree with TRBD2. The germline gives CDR1 KGHDR, CDR2 SFDVKD. V was pared by 9 bases and J by 7 bases, with 19 bases of the junction left unmatched. The CDR3 sequence is 16 residues long. The CDR3 nucleotides are TGTGCCACCTCCCCGCGAGGGAATCGGGGGGTTGGGACCCAGTACTTC. It yields the protein CATSPRGNRGVGTQYF.

The V and J genes are TRBV10-1 and TRBJ1-1, with D tentatively TRBD1 (6 bases). CDR3 length equals 13 residues. Trimming left V 6 bases short and J 3 bases short, with 11 bases between. CDR1 and CDR2 (germline): WNHNN, SYGVQD (reference sequence). The CDR3 nucleotides are TGCGCCAGCAGGCCGGGACAACACACTGAAGCTTTCTTT. This translates into CASRPGQHTEAFF.

V is TRBV2 and J is TRBJ1-5; the D is unclear. The CDR3 covers 14 residues. With 4 bases removed from V and 6 bases from J, the gap between germline ends came to 13 bases. Germline loops: CDR1 SNHLY, CDR2 FYNNEI. CDR3: CASSGVGGIQPQHF. The DNA for the CDR3 is TGTGCCAGCAGTGGAGTCGGCGGGATTCAGCCCCAGCATTTT.